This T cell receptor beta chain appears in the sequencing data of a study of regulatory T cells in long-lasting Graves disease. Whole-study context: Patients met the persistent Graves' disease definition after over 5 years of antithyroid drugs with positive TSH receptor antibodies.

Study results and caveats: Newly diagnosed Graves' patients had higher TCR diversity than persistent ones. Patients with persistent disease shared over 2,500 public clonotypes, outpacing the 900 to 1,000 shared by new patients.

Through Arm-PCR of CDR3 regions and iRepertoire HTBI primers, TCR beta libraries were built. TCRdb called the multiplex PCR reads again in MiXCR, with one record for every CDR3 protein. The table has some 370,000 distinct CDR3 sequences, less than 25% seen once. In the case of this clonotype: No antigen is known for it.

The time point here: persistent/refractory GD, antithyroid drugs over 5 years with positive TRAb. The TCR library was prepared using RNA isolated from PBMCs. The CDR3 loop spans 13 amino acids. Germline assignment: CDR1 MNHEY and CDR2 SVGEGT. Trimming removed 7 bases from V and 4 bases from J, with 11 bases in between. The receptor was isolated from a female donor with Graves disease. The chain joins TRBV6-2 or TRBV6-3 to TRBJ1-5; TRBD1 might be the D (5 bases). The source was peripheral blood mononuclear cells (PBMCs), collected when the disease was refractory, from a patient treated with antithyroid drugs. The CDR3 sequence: CASNFGGNQPQHF. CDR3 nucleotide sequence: TGTGCCAGCAACTTTGGGGGGAATCAGCCCCAGCATTTT.